The sequence of this TCR beta chain was determined in a study of beta chain features in type 1 diabetes. A few counts support this clone. The germline V gene has CDR1 SGHRS and CDR2 YFSETQ. The junction had 9 bases not matched to a gene; V was cut back by 2 bases and J by 1 base. The CDR3 runs to 18 residues. The authors reverse transcribed all of the isolated RNA, so sequencing captured expressed TCRB transcripts. Only in-frame clones appear in the TCRdb table, and some are missing; sequencing was by immunoSEQ multiplex PCR. Of roughly 350,000 clones in the sample, 8% to 13% were seen once. V gene TRBV5-1 combines with J gene TRBJ2-6; 7 bases are shared with TRBD1. The sequencing sample was made of naive CD4+ T cells from blood. The source is a woman aged 30 to 39 in good health. The CDR3 is CASSFGAGGTSGANVLTF. As DNA, the CDR3 is TGCGCCAGCAGCTTTGGGGCAGGGGGTACTTCTGGGGCCAACGTCCTGACTTTC.